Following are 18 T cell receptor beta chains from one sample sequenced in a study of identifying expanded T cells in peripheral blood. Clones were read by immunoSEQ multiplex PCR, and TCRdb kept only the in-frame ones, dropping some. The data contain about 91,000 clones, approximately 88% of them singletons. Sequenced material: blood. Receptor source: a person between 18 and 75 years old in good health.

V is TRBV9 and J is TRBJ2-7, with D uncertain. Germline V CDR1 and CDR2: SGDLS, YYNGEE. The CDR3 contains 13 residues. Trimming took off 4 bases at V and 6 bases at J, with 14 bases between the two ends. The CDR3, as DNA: TGTGCCAGCAGCCCGGCTGGATCGGGCGAGCAGTACTTC. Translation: CASSPAGSGEQYF.

The CDR3 DNA reads TGTGCCAGCAGTACAAGGTTGTATAGCAATCAGCCCCAGCATTTT. Translation: CASSTRLYSNQPQHF. The chain carries TRBV6-1 and TRBJ1-5, with unresolved D. Germline V gives CDR1 MNHNS, CDR2 SASEGT. Deletions cut 5 bases from V and 0 bases from J, with 11 bases between. This CDR3 is 15 amino acids long.

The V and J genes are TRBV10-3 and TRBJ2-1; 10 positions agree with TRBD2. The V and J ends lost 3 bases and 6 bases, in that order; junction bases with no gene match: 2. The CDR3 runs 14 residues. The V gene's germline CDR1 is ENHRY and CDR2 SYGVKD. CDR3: CAISDRTSGNEQFF. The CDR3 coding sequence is TGTGCCATCAGTGATCGGACTAGCGGCAATGAGCAGTTCTTC.

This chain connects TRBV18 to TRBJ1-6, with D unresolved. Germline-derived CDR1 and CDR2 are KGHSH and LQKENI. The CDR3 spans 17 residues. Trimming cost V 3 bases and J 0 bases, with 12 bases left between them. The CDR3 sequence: CASSPLQTSSYNSPLHF. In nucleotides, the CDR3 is TGTGCCAGCTCACCCCTACAGACGAGCTCCTATAATTCACCCCTCCACTTT.

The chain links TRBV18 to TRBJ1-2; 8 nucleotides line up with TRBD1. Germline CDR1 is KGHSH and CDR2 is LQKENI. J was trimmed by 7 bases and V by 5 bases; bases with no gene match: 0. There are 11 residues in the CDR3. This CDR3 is CASSDRGGYTF. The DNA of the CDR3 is TGTGCCAGCTCAGACAGGGGTGGCTACACCTTC.

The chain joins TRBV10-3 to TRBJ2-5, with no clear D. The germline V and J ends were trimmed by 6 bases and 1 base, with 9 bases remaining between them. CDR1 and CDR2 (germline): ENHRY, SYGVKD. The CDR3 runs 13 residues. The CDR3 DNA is TGTGCCATCAGGGTAGCTACCCAAGAGACCCAGTACTTC. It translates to CAIRVATQETQYF.

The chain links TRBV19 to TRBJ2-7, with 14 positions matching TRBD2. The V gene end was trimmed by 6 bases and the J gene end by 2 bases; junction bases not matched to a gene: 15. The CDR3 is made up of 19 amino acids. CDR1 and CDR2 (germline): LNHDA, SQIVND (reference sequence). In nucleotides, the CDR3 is TGTGCCAGTAGCGCGTACAAGCCGGGACTAGCGGGAGCCCCCTACGAGCAGTACTTC. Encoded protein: CASSAYKPGLAGAPYEQYF. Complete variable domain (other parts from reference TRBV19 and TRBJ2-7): DGGITQSPKYLFRKEGQNVTLSCEQNLNHDAMYWYRQDPGQGLRLIYYSQIVNDFQKGDIAEGYSVSREKKESFPLTVTSAQKNPTAFYLCASSAYKPGLAGAPYEQYFGPGTRLTVT.

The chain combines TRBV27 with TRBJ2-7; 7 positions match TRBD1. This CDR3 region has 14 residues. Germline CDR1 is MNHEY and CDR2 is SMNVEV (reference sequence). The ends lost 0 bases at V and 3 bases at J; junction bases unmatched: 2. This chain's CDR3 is CASSLSWDSYEQYF. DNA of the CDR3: TGTGCCAGCAGTTTATCCTGGGACAGCTACGAGCAGTACTTC.

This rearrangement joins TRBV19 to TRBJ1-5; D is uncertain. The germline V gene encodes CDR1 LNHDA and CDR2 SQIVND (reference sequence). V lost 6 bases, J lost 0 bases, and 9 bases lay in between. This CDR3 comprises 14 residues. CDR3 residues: CASRGSNSNQPQHF. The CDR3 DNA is TGTGCCAGTAGGGGCAGCAATAGCAATCAGCCCCAGCATTTT. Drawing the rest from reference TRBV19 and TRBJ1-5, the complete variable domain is DGGITQSPKYLFRKEGQNVTLSCEQNLNHDAMYWYRQDPGQGLRLIYYSQIVNDFQKGDIAEGYSVSREKKESFPLTVTSAQKNPTAFYLCASRGSNSNQPQHFGDGTRLSIL.

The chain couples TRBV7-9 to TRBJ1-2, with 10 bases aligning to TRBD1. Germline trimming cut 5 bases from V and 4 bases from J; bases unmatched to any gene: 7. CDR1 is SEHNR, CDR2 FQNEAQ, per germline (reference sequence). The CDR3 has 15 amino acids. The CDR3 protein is CASSPLGQGGYGYTF. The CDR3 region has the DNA TGTGCCAGCAGCCCCCTCGGACAGGGGGGCTATGGCTACACCTTC. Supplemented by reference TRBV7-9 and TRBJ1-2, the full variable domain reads DTGVSQNPRHKITKRGQNVTFRCDPISEHNRLYWYRQTLGQGPEFLTYFQNEAQLEKSRLLSDRFSAERPKGSFSTLEIQRTEQGDSAMYLCASSPLGQGGYGYTFGSGTRLTVV.

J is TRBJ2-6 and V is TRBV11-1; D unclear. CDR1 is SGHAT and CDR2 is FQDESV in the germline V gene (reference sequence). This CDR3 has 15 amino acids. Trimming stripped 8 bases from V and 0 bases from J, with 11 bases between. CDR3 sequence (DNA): TGTGCCAGCGGGCGCCATCGCTCTGGGGCCAACGTCCTGACTTTC. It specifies CASGRHRSGANVLTF.

The CDR3 nucleotides are TGTGCCAGTAGTATAGAGGGCACCGGGGAGCTGTTTTTT. It encodes CASSIEGTGELFF. The V call is TRBV19, the J call TRBJ2-2; D remains unclear. The germline CDR1 and CDR2 sequences are LNHDA and SQIVND (reference sequence). Deletions cut 0 bases from V and 4 bases from J, with 3 bases between. The CDR3 is 13 amino acids.

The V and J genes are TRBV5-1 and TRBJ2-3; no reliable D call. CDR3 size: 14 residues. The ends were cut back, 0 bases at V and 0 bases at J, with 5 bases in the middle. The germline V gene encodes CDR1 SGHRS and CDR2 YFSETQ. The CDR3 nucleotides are TGCGCCAGCAGCTTGGTAGTTAGCACAGATACGCAGTATTTT. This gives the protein CASSLVVSTDTQYF.

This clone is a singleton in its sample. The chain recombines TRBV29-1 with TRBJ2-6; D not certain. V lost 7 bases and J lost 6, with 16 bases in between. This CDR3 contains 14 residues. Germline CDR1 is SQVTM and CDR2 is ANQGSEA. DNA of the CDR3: TGCAGCGCCCCTCAGGACGGGCCGGCCAACGTCCTGACTTTC. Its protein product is CSAPQDGPANVLTF.

The chain's CDR3 is CAISPGQGKIGELFF. The CDR3 DNA follows: TGTGCCATCAGTCCGGGACAGGGCAAAATCGGGGAGCTGTTTTTT. This sequence joins TRBV10-3 and TRBJ2-2; 9 bases are a match to TRBD1. Germline-derived CDR1 and CDR2 are ENHRY and SYGVKD. This CDR3 has 15 amino acids. V lost 5 bases and J lost 7; bases outside the gene matches: 8.

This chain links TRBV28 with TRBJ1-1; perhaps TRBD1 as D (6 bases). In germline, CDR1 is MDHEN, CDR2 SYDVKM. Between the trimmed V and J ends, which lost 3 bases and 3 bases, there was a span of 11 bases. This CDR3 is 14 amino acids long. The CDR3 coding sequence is TGTGCCAGCAGTTTTTATAGGGGGGACACTGAAGCTTTCTTT. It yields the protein CASSFYRGDTEAFF.

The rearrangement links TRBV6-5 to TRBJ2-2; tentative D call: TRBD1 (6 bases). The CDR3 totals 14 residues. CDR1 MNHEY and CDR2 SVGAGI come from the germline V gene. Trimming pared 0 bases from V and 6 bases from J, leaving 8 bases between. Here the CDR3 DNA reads TGTGCCAGCAGTTACTCACAGGGCGCCGGGGAGCTGTTTTTT. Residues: CASSYSQGAGELFF.

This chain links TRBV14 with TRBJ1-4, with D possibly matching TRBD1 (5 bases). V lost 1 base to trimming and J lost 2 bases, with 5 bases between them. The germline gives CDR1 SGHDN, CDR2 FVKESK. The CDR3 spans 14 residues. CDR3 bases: TGTGCCAGCAGCCAAGCAGGGACTAATGAAAAACTGTTTTTT. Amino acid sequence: CASSQAGTNEKLFF.